This is a list of T cell receptor beta chains from one sample in a study of control samples from healthy donors and cancer patients. Method: immunoSEQ multiplex PCR; TCRdb's copy keeps in-frame clones and lacks some. The sample shows about 180,000 clones, 90% to 95% of them seen only once. The material sequenced was blood. All receptors come from a woman aged 18-29 years in good health. CDR3s include the opening cysteine and the closing phenylalanine or tryptophan. The D gene is left open where the match is weak. Expanded clones are given a class, and other clones once, few, many or no size at all.

-	TRBV9	TRBD1	TRBJ2-7	CASSEGTVASYEQYF	TGTGCCAGCAGCGAGGGGACAGTAGCTTCCTACGAGCAGTACTTC
-	TRBV7-2	-	TRBJ2-1	CASSPRSSWVF	TGTGCCAGCAGCCCACGGTCTAGTTGGGTCTTC
once	TRBV28	TRBD1	TRBJ2-7	CASSFGTVGNEQYF	TGTGCCAGCAGTTTTGGGACAGTGGGAAACGAGCAGTACTTC
-	TRBV18	-	TRBJ1-4	CASSPPNEKLFF	TGTGCCAGCTCACCACCGAATGAAAAACTGTTTTTT
-	TRBV6-5	TRBD1	TRBJ1-2	CASSYSQTGGSYGYTF	TGTGCCAGCAGTTACTCCCAGACAGGGGGTAGCTATGGCTACACCTTC
once	TRBV6-5	-	TRBJ1-1	CASSSSGGLTEAFF	-
-	TRBV27	TRBD1	TRBJ2-1	CASSPTDRGGFFF	TGTGCCAGCAGTCCCACCGACAGGGGGGGGTTTTTCTTC
-	TRBV25-1	-	TRBJ1-4	CATAQGWDEKLFF	TGTGCCACTGCTCAGGGGTGGGATGAAAAACTGTTTTTT
-	TRBV28	TRBD1	TRBJ1-5	CASISRDRGFNQPQHF	TGTGCCAGCATTTCTAGGGACAGGGGGTTCAATCAGCCCCAGCATTTT
-	TRBV6-2/TRBV6-3	-	TRBJ1-1	CASSYSRNTEAFF	TGTGCCAGCAGTTACAGCAGGAACACTGAAGCTTTCTTT
-	TRBV7-9	-	TRBJ1-4	CASSSLQAFSEKLFF	TGTGCCAGCAGCTCTCTACAGGCCTTTAGCGAAAAACTGTTTTTT
-	TRBV18	TRBD2	TRBJ2-7	CASSPVGEGEQYF	TGTGCCAGCTCACCAGTAGGGGAGGGTGAGCAGTACTTC
-	TRBV7-9	-	TRBJ2-7	CASSSFDTFLSSYEQYF	TGTGCCAGCAGCTCCTTTGACACCTTCCTTAGCTCCTACGAGCAGTACTTC
-	TRBV19	-	TRBJ2-3	CASSIERPDTQYF	TGTGCCAGTAGTATAGAGCGACCGGATACGCAGTATTTT
-	TRBV29-1	-	TRBJ1-2	CSVLTNGGGYTF	TGCAGCGTTCTGACCAACGGAGGTGGCTACACCTTC
once	TRBV19	-	TRBJ1-2	CASIAGAYGYTF	TGTGCCAGTATCGCGGGGGCCTATGGCTACACCTTC
-	TRBV2	TRBD2	TRBJ2-2	CASSDGAGGPTGELFF	TGTGCCAGCTCGGATGGCGCGGGGGGGCCCACCGGGGAGCTGTTTTTT
-	TRBV4-1	-	TRBJ1-1	CASSQTFFSEAFF	TGCGCCAGCAGCCAAACCTTTTTTTCTGAAGCTTTCTTT
-	TRBV5-1	TRBD1	TRBJ2-7	CASSFQGASPSYEQYF	TGCGCCAGCAGCTTTCAGGGGGCTTCCCCCTCCTACGAGCAGTACTTC
-	TRBV19	TRBD1	TRBJ2-3	CATTGVDTQYF	TGTGCCACGACAGGGGTAGATACGCAGTATTTT
-	TRBV28	TRBD2	TRBJ2-1	CASSLERLAGGPSYNEQFF	TGTGCCAGCAGTTTAGAACGACTAGCGGGAGGGCCTTCCTACAATGAGCAGTTCTTC
-	TRBV2	-	TRBJ2-7	CASSVTSYEQYF	TGTGCCAGCAGTGTTACTTCCTACGAGCAGTACTTC
-	TRBV29-1	TRBD1	TRBJ1-1	CSVYTGGSSEAFF	TGCAGCGTTTATACAGGGGGGAGTAGTGAAGCTTTCTTT
-	TRBV28	TRBD1	TRBJ1-5	CASSWTGRRNQPQHF	TGTGCCAGCAGTTGGACAGGGCGACGGAATCAGCCCCAGCATTTT
-	TRBV25-1	-	TRBJ2-1	CASNGFRYNEQFF	TGTGCCAGCAATGGATTCCGATACAATGAGCAGTTCTTC
-	TRBV4-3	-	TRBJ2-1	CASSQGSPGNEQFF	TGCGCCAGCAGCCAAGGGAGCCCGGGGAATGAGCAGTTCTTC
-	TRBV11-3	TRBD2	TRBJ2-3	CAIPSTSGGPDTQYF	TGTGCCATCCCTAGTACTAGCGGGGGACCTGATACGCAGTATTTT
once	TRBV4-2	-	TRBJ2-1	CASSQTGNDYEQFF	TGTGCCAGCAGCCAGACTGGGAACGACTACGAGCAGTTCTTC
-	TRBV4-3	-	TRBJ1-3	CASSQDGGIDGNTIYF	TGCGCCAGCAGCCAAGATGGCGGAATAGATGGAAACACCATATATTTT
once	TRBV21-1	-	TRBJ2-1	CASSIIYEQFF	TGTGCCAGCAGCATCATCTATGAGCAGTTCTTC
-	TRBV5-1	TRBD2	TRBJ2-5	CASSSTSGGPETQYF	TGCGCCAGCAGCTCAACTAGCGGGGGGCCGGAGACCCAGTACTTC
-	TRBV2	-	TRBJ2-3	CASSNRVRTDTQYF	TGTGCCAGCAGCAACAGGGTTCGCACAGATACGCAGTATTTT
once	TRBV7-2	-	TRBJ2-5	CASSYSGTTQYF	TGTGCCAGCAGCTACTCAGGGACCACCCAGTACTTC
-	TRBV4-3	-	TRBJ1-5	CASSQGLYIGTSSQPQHF	TGCGCCAGCAGCCAGGGTCTTTACATCGGGACAAGTTCTCAGCCCCAGCATTTT